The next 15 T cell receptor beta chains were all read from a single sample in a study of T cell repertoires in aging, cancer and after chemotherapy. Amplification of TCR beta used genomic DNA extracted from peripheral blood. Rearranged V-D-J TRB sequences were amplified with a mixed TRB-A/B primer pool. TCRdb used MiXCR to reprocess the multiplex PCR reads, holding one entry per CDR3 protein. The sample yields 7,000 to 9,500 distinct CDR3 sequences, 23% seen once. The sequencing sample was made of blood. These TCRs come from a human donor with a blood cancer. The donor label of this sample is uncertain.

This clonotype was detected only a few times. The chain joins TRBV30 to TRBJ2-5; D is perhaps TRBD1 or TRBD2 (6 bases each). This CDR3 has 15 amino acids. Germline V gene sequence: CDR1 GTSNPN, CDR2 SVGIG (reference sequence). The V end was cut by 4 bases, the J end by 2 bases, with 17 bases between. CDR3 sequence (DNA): TGTGCCTGGAACCAAGGCCAGGGGAGGCAAGAGACCCAGTACTTC. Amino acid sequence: CAWNQGQGRQETQYF. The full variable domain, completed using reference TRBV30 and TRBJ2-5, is SQTIHQWPATLVQPVGSPLSLECTVEGTSNPNLYWYRQAAGRGLQLLFYSVGIGQISSEVPQNLSASRPQDRQFILSSKKLLLSDSGFYLCAWNQGQGRQETQYFGPGTRLLVL.

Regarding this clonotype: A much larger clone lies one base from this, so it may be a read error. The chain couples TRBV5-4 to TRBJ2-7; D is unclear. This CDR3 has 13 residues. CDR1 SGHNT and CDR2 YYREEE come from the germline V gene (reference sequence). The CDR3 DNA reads TGTGCCGGCAGCCCAGACCCAGCCTACGAGCAGTACTTC. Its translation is CAGSPDPAYEQYF. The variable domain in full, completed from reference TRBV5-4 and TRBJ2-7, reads ETGVTQSPTHLIKTRGQQVTLRCSSQSGHNTVSWYQQALGQGPQFIFQYYREEENGRGNFPPRFSGLQFPNYSSELNVNALELDDSALYLCAGSPDPAYEQYFGPGTRLTVT.

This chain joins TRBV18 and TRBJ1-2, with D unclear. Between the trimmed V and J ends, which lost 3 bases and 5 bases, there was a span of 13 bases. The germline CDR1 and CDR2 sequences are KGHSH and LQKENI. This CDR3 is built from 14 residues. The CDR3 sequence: CASSPVRLDYGYTF. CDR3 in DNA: TGTGCCAGCTCACCGGTACGTCTAGATTATGGCTACACCTTC.

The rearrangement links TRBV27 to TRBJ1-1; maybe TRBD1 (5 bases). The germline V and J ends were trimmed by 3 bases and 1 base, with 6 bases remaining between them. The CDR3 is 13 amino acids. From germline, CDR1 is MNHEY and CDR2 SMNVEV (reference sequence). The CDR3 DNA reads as TGTGCCAGCAGTTTGGGGGGGAACACTGAAGCTTTCTTT. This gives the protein CASSLGGNTEAFF.

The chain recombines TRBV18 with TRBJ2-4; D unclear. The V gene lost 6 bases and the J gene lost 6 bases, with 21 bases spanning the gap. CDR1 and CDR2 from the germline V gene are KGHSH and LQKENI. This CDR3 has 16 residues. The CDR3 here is CASSHGQGNGANIQYF. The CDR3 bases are TGTGCCAGCTCCCACGGGCAAGGGAATGGTGCAAACATTCAGTACTTC.

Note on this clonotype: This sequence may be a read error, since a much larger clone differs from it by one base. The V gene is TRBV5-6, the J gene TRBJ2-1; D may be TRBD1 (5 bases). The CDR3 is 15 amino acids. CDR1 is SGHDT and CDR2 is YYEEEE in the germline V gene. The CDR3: CSSSPDSKSYNEQFF. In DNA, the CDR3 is TGTTCCAGCAGCCCAGACAGCAAGTCCTACAATGAGCAGTTCTTC.

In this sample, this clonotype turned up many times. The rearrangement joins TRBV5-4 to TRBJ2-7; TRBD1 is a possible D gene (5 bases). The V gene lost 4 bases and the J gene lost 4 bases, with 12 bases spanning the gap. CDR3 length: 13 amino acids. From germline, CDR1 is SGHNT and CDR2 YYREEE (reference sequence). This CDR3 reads CASSPGKIYEQYF. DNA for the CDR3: TGTGCCAGCAGCCCAGGGAAAATATACGAGCAGTACTTC. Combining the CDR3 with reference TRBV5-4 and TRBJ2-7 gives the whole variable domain ETGVTQSPTHLIKTRGQQVTLRCSSQSGHNTVSWYQQALGQGPQFIFQYYREEENGRGNFPPRFSGLQFPNYSSELNVNALELDDSALYLCASSPGKIYEQYFGPGTRLTVT.

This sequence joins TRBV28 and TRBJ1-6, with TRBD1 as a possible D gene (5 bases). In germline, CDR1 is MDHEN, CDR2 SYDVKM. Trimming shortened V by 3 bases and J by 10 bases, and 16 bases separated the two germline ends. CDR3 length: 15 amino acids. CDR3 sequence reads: CASSLQGRVVSPLHF. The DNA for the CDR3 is TGTGCCAGCAGTTTGCAGGGCCGGGTAGTGTCACCCCTCCACTTT. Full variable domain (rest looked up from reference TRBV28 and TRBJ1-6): DVKVTQSSRYLVKRTGEKVFLECVQDMDHENMFWYRQDPGLGLRLIYFSYDVKMKEKGDIPEGYSVSREKKERFSLILESASTNQTSMYLCASSLQGRVVSPLHFGNGTRLTVT.

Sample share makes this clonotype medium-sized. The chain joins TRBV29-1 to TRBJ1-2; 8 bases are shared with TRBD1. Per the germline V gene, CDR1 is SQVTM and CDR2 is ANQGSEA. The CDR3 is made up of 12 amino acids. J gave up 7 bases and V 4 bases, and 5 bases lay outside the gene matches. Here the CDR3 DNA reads TGCAGCGTTGGCGACAGGGGTAGTGGCTACACCTTC. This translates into CSVGDRGSGYTF.

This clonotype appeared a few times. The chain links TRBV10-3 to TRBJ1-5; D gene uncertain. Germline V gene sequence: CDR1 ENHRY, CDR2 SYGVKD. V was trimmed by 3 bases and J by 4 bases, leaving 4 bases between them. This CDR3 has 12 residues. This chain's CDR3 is CAISDLNQPQHF. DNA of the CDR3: TGTGCCATCAGTGATTTAAATCAGCCCCAGCATTTT.

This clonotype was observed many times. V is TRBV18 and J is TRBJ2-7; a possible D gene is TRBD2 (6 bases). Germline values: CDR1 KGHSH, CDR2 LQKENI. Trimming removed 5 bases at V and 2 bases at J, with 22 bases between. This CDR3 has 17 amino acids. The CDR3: CASSSITPGSETYEQYF. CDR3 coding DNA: TGTGCCAGCTCATCCATTACTCCCGGGAGCGAGACCTACGAGCAGTACTTC.

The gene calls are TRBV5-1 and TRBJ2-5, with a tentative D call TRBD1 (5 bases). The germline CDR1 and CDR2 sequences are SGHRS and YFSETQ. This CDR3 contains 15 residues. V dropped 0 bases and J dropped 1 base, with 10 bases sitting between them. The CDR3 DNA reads TGCGCCAGCAGCTTGGACGGCAGGGCCCAAGAGACCCAGTACTTC. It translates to CASSLDGRAQETQYF.

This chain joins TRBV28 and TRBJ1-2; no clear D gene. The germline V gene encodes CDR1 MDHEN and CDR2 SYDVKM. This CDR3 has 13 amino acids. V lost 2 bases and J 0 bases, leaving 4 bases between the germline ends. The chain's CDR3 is CASSLIANYGYTF. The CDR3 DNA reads TGTGCCAGCAGTTTAATCGCTAACTATGGCTACACCTTC.

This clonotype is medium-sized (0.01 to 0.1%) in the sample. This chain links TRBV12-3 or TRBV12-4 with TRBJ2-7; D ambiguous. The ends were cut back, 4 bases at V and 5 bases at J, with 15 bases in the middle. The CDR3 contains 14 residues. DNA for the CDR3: TGTGCCAGCAGTTCTGACGGCCCGTTGGACGAGCAGTACTTC. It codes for CASSSDGPLDEQYF.

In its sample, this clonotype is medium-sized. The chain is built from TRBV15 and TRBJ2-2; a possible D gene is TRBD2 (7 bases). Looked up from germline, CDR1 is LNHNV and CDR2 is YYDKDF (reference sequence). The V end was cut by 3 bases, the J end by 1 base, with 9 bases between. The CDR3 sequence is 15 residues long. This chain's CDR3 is CATSRRGRNTGELFF. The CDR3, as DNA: TGTGCCACCAGCAGGCGGGGGCGGAACACCGGGGAGCTGTTTTTT.